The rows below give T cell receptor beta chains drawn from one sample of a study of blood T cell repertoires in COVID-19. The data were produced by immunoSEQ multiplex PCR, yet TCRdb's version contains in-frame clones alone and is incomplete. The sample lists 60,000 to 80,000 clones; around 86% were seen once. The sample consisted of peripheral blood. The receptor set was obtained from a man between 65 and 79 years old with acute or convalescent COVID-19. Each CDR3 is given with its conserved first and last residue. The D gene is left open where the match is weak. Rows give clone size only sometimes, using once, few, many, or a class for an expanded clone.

TGTGCCAGTAGTTTAGTAGGACAGGGGTGGTCAGAGACCCAGTACTTC CASSLVGQGWSETQYF TRBJ2-5 TRBD1 . TRBV19
TGCGCCAGCAGCTCCGACAGTTATATTGAAGCTTTCTTT CASSSDSYIEAFF TRBJ1-1 . once TRBV5-1
TGTGCCAGCAGGGGCGGGTCTAGCGGCTCCTACGAGCAGTACTTC CASRGGSSGSYEQYF TRBJ2-7 TRBD2 few TRBV3-1/TRBV3-2
TGTGCCACCTGGAGCCCCTCTGGAAACACCATATATTTT CATWSPSGNTIYF TRBJ1-3 . . TRBV28
TGTGCCAGTAGCCCAGACAGGGCCTACTATAATTCACCCCTCCACTTT CASSPDRAYYNSPLHF TRBJ1-6 TRBD1 . TRBV19
TGTGCCACCAGTCTCGGGTGGGAGACCCAGTACTTC CATSLGWETQYF TRBJ2-5 . few TRBV15
TGTGCCTGGACCATAATGGAGGGGTACACCTTC CAWTIMEGYTF TRBJ1-2 . . TRBV30
TGTGCCAGCAGTTTATTATCAGGGGACTACGAGCAGTACTTC CASSLLSGDYEQYF TRBJ2-7 . few TRBV27
TGTGCCAGCAGCTCCGGGACAGGTGTCTATAGCAATCAGCCCCAGCATTTT CASSSGTGVYSNQPQHF TRBJ1-5 TRBD1 few TRBV7-2
TGTGCCAGCAGCTTCCCGGGGGGGAGGCAAGAGACCCAGTACTTC CASSFPGGRQETQYF TRBJ2-5 TRBD2 . TRBV7-8
TGTGCCAGCAGCAAAGAACGAGCGGGGAGACCCTACAATGAGCAGTTCTTC CASSKERAGRPYNEQFF TRBJ2-1 . . TRBV21-1
TGTGCCAGCAGCCCGACTAGCGGGATCTACGAGCAGTACTTC CASSPTSGIYEQYF TRBJ2-7 TRBD2 . TRBV3-1/TRBV3-2
TGTGCCAGCAGCGAGGGACTCAATAGACAAGAGACCCAGTACTTC CASSEGLNRQETQYF TRBJ2-5 . . TRBV7-3
TGTGCCACCAGGAGCCTAGTCCAAAACTATGGCTACACCTTC CATRSLVQNYGYTF TRBJ1-2 . . TRBV28
TGTGCCAGCAGCGCCCTAGGGACAGGGGGCACTGAAGCTTTCTTT CASSALGTGGTEAFF TRBJ1-1 TRBD1 . TRBV5-4
TGTGCCAGCAGCCAGATGACTAGCGGGGCCCACGAGCAGTACTTC CASSQMTSGAHEQYF TRBJ2-7 TRBD2 . TRBV3-1/TRBV3-2
TGTGCCAGCTCACCACGGGCAGGGAGGAACTACGAGCAGTACTTC CASSPRAGRNYEQYF TRBJ2-7 . . TRBV18
TGTGCCAGCAGCTTGGAAGGGGATGGCTACACCTTC CASSLEGDGYTF TRBJ1-2 . . TRBV5-4
TGTGCCAGCAGCTACCTACAGGGGGCCTCAGATACGCAGTATTTT CASSYLQGASDTQYF TRBJ2-3 TRBD1 . TRBV7-9
TGCAGCGTTGAGGGGGCACCCTTTGCGAACACTGAAGCTTTCTTT CSVEGAPFANTEAFF TRBJ1-1 . . TRBV29-1
TGTGCCAGCTCACCCACGCAGGGCAGGGGGAACACTGAAGCTTTCTTT CASSPTQGRGNTEAFF TRBJ1-1 . once TRBV18
TGTGCCACCAGTGATTTGACCGGGGAAGGCACAGATACGCAGTATTTT CATSDLTGEGTDTQYF TRBJ2-3 . . TRBV24-1
TGTGCCAGCAGCCAAGATGTCGATAGCGGGGGGTCTCCCACCGGGGAGCTGTTTTTT CASSQDVDSGGSPTGELFF TRBJ2-2 TRBD2 . TRBV4-2
TGTGCCAGCAGCCCGACGGGAGGGGGCGATCAGCCCCAGCATTTT CASSPTGGGDQPQHF TRBJ1-5 TRBD1 . TRBV9
TGTGCCAGCAGCCGCGGGGGAACCGACAATGAGCAGTTCTTC CASSRGGTDNEQFF TRBJ2-1 TRBD2 . TRBV3-1/TRBV3-2
TGTGCCAGCAGCTGGTCTTCGAGCGGGGGCACCGGGGAGCTGTTTTTT CASSWSSSGGTGELFF TRBJ2-2 TRBD2 . TRBV7-3
TGTGCCAGCTCACCCCAGACAGGGGGCGCGGAAGCTTTCTTT CASSPQTGGAEAFF TRBJ1-1 TRBD1 . TRBV18
TGCGCCAGCAGCCAGCGGCTGGGACAGGGTGAAGCTTTCTTT CASSQRLGQGEAFF TRBJ1-1 TRBD1 . TRBV5-1
TGTGCCAGCAGCCAAGGCGGAGACGAGCAGTTCTTC CASSQGGDEQFF TRBJ2-1 . . TRBV3-1/TRBV3-2
TGCGCCAGCAGCCACGGGGGACTAGGAACAGATACGCAGTATTTT CASSHGGLGTDTQYF TRBJ2-3 TRBD2 once TRBV4-1
TGTGCCAGCTCACCCACCTACCGGGACTCAAGCACAGATACGCAGTATTTT CASSPTYRDSSTDTQYF TRBJ2-3 . once TRBV18
TGCGCCAGCAGTGGACAGTCCCAAGAGACCCAGTACTTC CASSGQSQETQYF TRBJ2-5 . . TRBV10-2
TGTGCCAGCAGTTCGGCGGGAGACGGAGATACGCAGTATTTT CASSSAGDGDTQYF TRBJ2-3 TRBD2 . TRBV27
TGTGCCAGCAGTTTCGGGGAGCCGGGAAACACCATATATTTT CASSFGEPGNTIYF TRBJ1-3 . few TRBV6-5
TGCGCCAGCAGCTTGGACCCAGGGATCCAGCCCCAGCATTTT CASSLDPGIQPQHF TRBJ1-5 . . TRBV5-1
TGCAGTGCTAGTTCCCTAGCGGGAGGGCCCAACTACAATGAGCAGTTCTTC CSASSLAGGPNYNEQFF TRBJ2-1 TRBD2 . TRBV20-1
TGTGCCAGCTCACGCAGCCGGGACTCCTCCTACGAGCAGTACTTC CASSRSRDSSYEQYF TRBJ2-7 . . TRBV18
TGTGCCAGCAGAACCCTAGCGGGAGAGATCGGGGAGCTGTTTTTT CASRTLAGEIGELFF TRBJ2-2 TRBD2 . TRBV7-9
TGCGCCAGCAGCGGCGGACAGGGGACCTACGAGCAGTACTTC CASSGGQGTYEQYF TRBJ2-7 TRBD1 . TRBV5-1
TGTGCCAGCAGCCAAGGCAGGCGAGAGACCCAGTACTTC CASSQGRRETQYF TRBJ2-5 . . TRBV3-1/TRBV3-2
TGCGCCAGCTACCGGGACAGGGGTTACGAGCAGTACTTC CASYRDRGYEQYF TRBJ2-7 TRBD1 . TRBV5-1
TGTGCCAGCAGCCCTGGGACTAGCGGGAGGGCCATGGACCAGTTCTTC CASSPGTSGRAMDQFF TRBJ2-1 TRBD2 . TRBV5-4
TGTGCCAGCAGTTACCGGGTAAACACTGAAGCTTTCTTT CASSYRVNTEAFF TRBJ1-1 . few TRBV6-2/TRBV6-3
TGCAGTGCGAGGGCCGGGGAGCTGTTTTTT CSARAGELFF TRBJ2-2 . . TRBV20-1
TGTGCCACCTCCGAGGGGGGGGGTTTAAATGAGCAGTTCTTC CATSEGGGLNEQFF TRBJ2-1 . . TRBV24-1
TGTGCCAGCAGTGCACAGGGTGGGGGTCAGCCCCAGCATTTT CASSAQGGGQPQHF TRBJ1-5 . once TRBV2
TGTGCCAGCAGCTTCGGACAGGGAGATCAGCCCCAGCATTTT CASSFGQGDQPQHF TRBJ1-5 TRBD1 . TRBV9
TGTGCCAGCTCTGACAGGGACTATGGCTACACCTTC CASSDRDYGYTF TRBJ1-2 TRBD1 once TRBV28
TGTGCCAGCTCACCCGGACAGCTTGGATATGGCTACACCTTC CASSPGQLGYGYTF TRBJ1-2 . . TRBV18